This T cell receptor (beta chain) was profiled in a study of shared clonotypes between healthy human individuals (dated by TCRdb to the early 2020s). Turning to the overall study: The cohort included a few men and a couple of women between 18 and 49 years of age. For each donor, CD4 naive and CD4 memory were each given three plates, CD8 naive was given two plates, and CD8 memory was given one plate. To estimate repertoire size and how much clonotype sharing occurs between individuals, the study deeply sequenced the blood TCR repertoires of several healthy adults. Libraries were prepared and TCR repertoires were sequenced by different laboratories using diverse techniques, in order to increase sequencing depth and limit assay-specific biases. Per donor, leukapheresis produced somewhere between about 0.94 and 9 billion PBMCs.

This clone was seen only a few times. Its specific antigen is unknown. The input lacks base qualities; no much larger clone sits a single base away. Using the deep immunoSEQ assay, TCR CDR3 regions were amplified from genomic DNA by multiplex PCR. Extracted genomic DNA from each cell subset was spread evenly across all wells of several immunoSEQ 96-well plates, with each plate serving as a replicate. Each replicate PCR for sorted subsets received about 180 ng genomic DNA, equal to 28,000 or so T cell genomes. The purified libraries were quantified using a Qubit 3.0 fluorometer, sized with a Bioanalyzer 2100, and then quantified again using the KAPA Library Quantification kit. A separate single-read 150-cycle Illumina NextSeq 550 flow cell was used to sequence each immunoSEQ 96-well plate. The study's processing was this. Because only junctional sequences without quality scores were contained in the immunoSEQ output, filtering matching that applied to full-length reads could not be performed. Sequences were annotated with PyIR, a Python wrapper for IgBLAST v1.9, using IMGT germline references to assign V/J genes and CDR3. Reads were removed for weak V/J assignments (E-value above 1e-6), missing CDR3, stop codons, out-of-frame junctions, or ambiguous translated residues. V3J clonotypes were defined as sequences sharing an identical inferred V gene, J gene, and CDR3 amino acid sequence. To compute the percentage overlap between repertoires, the number of shared unique clonotypes was divided by the size of the smaller repertoire. Three approaches were used to assess repertoire richness: RTK rarefaction, the Chao1 estimator, and Recon v2.1 estimates of unobserved clonotypes. Generation probabilities were computed with OLGA for all TCRbeta clonotypes obtained by the gDNA method from several donors. Not all clones reach the TCRdb copy of this immuneACCESS table, which keeps in-frame sequences only. Checked studies attribute under half of the gap to unresolved V genes and leave the rest unexplained. D and trimming come from the DNA, and the V and J calls and clone size come from that table. The table for this sample lists about a million clones; about 74% of them were counted only once. Clones ranked in the top ten supply approximately 1.5% of the sample.

CDR1 and CDR2, looked up from the germline V gene, are MDHEN and SYDVKM. The CDR3 runs 13 amino acids, cysteine and phenylalanine included. Only the CDR3 part of the read is kept: 39 bases, read in frame from the first base. V lost 6 bases and J lost 4 bases; the stretch between them is 13 bases long. Donors were healthy HIV-negative adults with no recently reported acute infections or vaccinations. All donors were Caucasian adults living in Nashville, Tennessee, USA. CD4+ T cells were enriched by magnetic negative selection; naive cells were then positively selected on CD45RA, and the negative fraction formed the memory subset. Blood was collected by leukapheresis, and PBMCs were isolated by Ficoll-Histopaque density gradient centrifugation and then cryopreserved in liquid nitrogen vapor phase. Analytical flow cytometry was used to check the purity and quantity of each magnetically sorted T cell population. Genomic DNA was isolated from each sorted fraction and quantified by UV absorbance on a Nanodrop 2000c.

General study outcomes and caveats: Sampling was limited to blood, and TCR repertoires in tissue likely differ from TCR repertoires in blood. The genetic and exposure-history diversity represented was limited by the small number of donors. Across a few donors, approximately 5% of naive CD4, roughly 3.4% of naive CD8, 2% to 2.5% of memory CD4, and about 0.44% of memory CD8 clonotypes were shared. Incomplete sequencing was indicated by rarefaction of sorted-subset datasets, despite the large sequencing depth. Naive subsets generally had larger estimated clonotype richness than memory subsets. Based on pairwise subsampling, the degree of clonotype sharing among donors was expected to be affected by sequencing depth. Compared with non-shared clonotypes, the clonotypes found in all four sorted-subset donors had higher generation probabilities.

Sequencing was done on a sample of memory CD4+ T cells sorted from blood. Interpreted using the paper, the cell subset or site label stands for: CD45RA-negative fraction. The V and J genes are TRBV28 and TRBJ2-7; TRBD1 is a possible D gene, resting on 6 matching bases. The clonotype comes from a man aged 18 to 29 in good health. The sequence in DNA is TGTGCCAGCAGATCCACAGGGATATACGAGCAGTACTTC. Its protein is CASRSTGIYEQYF.